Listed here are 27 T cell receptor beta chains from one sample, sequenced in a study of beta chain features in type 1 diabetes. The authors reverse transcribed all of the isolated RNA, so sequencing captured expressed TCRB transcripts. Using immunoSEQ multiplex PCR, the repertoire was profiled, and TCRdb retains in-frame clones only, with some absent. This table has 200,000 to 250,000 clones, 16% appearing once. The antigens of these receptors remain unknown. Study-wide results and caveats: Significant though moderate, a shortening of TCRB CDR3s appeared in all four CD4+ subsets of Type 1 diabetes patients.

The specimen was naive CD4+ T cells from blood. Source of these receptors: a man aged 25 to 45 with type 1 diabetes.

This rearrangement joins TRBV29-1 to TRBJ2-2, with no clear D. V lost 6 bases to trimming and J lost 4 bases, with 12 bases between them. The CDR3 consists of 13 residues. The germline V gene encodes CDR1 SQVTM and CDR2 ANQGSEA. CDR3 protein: CSVALLATGELFF. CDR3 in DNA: TGCAGCGTAGCGCTATTAGCCACCGGGGAGCTGTTTTTT.

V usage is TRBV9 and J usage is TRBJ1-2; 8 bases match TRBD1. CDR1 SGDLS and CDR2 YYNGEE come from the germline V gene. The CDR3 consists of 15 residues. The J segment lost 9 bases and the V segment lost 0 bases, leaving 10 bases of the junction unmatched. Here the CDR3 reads CASSVGGDRFNSYTF. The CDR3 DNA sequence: TGTGCCAGCAGCGTAGGTGGGGACAGGTTTAATAGCTACACCTTC. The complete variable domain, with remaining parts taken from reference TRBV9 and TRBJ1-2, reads DSGVTQTPKHLITATGQRVTLRCSPRSGDLSVYWYQQSLDQGLQFLIQYYNGEERAKGNILERFSAQQFPDLHSELNLSSLELGDSALYFCASSVGGDRFNSYTFGSGTRLTVV.

The CDR3 bases are TGCGCCAGCAGCCAAGTAACAGGTCAGGGAGGGACCCAGTACTTC. Protein: CASSQVTGQGGTQYF. The gene calls are TRBV4-3 and TRBJ2-5, with a possible D match to TRBD2 (6 bases). V lost 1 base and J 7 bases, leaving 16 bases between the germline ends. Germline assignment: CDR1 LGHNA and CDR2 YSLEER. The CDR3 is 15 amino acids.

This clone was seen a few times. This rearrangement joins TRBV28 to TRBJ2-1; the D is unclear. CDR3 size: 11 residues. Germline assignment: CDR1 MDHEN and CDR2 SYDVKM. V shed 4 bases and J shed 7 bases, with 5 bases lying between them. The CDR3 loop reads CASSSANEQFF. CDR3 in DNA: TGTGCCAGCAGTTCCGCTAATGAGCAGTTCTTC.

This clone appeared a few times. In DNA form, the CDR3 reads TGTGCCAGCAGCTTAGATCGCGCATTGCGGGAGCAGTTCTTC. As protein: CASSLDRALREQFF. The chain carries TRBV11-2 and TRBJ2-1; D unclear. Germline assignment: CDR1 SGHAT and CDR2 FQNNGV. The V and J ends lost 0 bases and 10 bases respectively, with 13 bases between them. This CDR3 is built from 14 residues.

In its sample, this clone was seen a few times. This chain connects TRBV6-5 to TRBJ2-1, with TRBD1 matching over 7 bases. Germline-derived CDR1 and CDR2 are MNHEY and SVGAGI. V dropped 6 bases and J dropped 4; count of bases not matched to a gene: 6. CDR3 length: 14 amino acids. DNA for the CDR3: TGTGCCAGCAGGTCCGGGACAGTATACAATGAGCAGTTCTTC. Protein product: CASRSGTVYNEQFF.

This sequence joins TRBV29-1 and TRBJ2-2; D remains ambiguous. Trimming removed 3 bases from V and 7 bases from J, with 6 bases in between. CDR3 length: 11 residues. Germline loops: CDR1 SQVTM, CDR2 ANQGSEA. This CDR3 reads CSVEGYGELFF. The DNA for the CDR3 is TGCAGCGTTGAGGGTTACGGGGAGCTGTTTTTT.

The CDR3 is CASSRRSSRPTDTQYF. DNA for the CDR3: TGTGCCAGCAGTCGGCGGTCCTCTCGCCCCACAGATACGCAGTATTTT. The chain links TRBV28 to TRBJ2-3, with D unresolved. CDR1 is MDHEN, CDR2 SYDVKM, per germline. With 5 bases removed from V and 2 bases from J, the gap between germline ends came to 17 bases. The CDR3 has 16 amino acids.

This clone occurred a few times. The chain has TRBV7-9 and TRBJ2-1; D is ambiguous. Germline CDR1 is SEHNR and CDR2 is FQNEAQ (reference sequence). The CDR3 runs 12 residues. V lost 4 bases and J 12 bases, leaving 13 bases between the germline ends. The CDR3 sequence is CASSSGRPGQFF. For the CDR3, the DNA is TGTGCCAGCAGCTCCGGACGGCCGGGGCAGTTCTTC.

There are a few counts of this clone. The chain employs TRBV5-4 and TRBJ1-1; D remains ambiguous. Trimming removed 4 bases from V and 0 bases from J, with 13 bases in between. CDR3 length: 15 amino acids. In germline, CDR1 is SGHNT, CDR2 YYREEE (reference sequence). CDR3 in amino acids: CASSAADAMNTEAFF. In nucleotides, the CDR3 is TGTGCCAGCAGCGCGGCTGATGCGATGAACACTGAAGCTTTCTTT.

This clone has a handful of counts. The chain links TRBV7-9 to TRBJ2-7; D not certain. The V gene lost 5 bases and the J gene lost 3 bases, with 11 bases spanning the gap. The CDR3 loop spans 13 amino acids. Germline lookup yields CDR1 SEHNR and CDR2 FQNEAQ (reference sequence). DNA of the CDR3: TGTGCCAGCAGCCCGGCCTCCCGCTACGAGCAGTACTTC. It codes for CASSPASRYEQYF.

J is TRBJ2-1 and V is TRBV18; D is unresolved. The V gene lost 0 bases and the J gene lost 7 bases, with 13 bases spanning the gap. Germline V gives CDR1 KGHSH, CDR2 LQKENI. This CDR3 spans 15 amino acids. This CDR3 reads CASSPPATSGNEQFF. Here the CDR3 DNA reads TGTGCCAGCTCACCACCGGCTACCTCCGGGAATGAGCAGTTCTTC.

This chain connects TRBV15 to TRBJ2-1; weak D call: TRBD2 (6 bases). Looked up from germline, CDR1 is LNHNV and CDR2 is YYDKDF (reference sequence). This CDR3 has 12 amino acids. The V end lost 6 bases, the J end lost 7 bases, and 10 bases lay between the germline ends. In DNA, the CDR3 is TGTGCCACCAGGGGGGGAGATAATGAGCAGTTCTTC. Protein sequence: CATRGGDNEQFF.

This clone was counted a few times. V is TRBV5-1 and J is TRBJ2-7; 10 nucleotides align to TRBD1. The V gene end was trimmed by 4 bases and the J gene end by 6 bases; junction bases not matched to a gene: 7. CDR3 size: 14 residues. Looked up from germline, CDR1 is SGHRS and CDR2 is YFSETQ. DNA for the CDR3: TGCGCCAGCAGCCGTCCGGGACAGGGGAGCGAGCAGTACTTC. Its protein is CASSRPGQGSEQYF.

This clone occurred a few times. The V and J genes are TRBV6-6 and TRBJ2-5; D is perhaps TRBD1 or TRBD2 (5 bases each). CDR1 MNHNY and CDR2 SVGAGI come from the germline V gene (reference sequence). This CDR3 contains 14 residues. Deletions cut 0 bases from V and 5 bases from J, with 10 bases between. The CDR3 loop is CASSYSGDRETQYF. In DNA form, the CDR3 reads TGTGCCAGCAGTTACTCAGGGGACCGGGAGACCCAGTACTTC.

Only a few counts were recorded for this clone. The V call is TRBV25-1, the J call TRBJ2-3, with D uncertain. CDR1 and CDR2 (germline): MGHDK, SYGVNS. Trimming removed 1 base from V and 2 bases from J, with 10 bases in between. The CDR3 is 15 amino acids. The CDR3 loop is CASSEWVRATDTQYF. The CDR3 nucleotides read TGTGCCAGCAGTGAATGGGTCCGGGCCACAGATACGCAGTATTTT.

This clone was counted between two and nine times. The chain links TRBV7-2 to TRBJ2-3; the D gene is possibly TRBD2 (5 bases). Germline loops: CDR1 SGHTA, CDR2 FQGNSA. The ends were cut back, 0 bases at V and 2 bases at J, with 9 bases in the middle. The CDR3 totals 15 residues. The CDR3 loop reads CASSLAGVDTDTQYF. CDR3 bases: TGTGCCAGCAGCTTAGCGGGAGTTGACACAGATACGCAGTATTTT.

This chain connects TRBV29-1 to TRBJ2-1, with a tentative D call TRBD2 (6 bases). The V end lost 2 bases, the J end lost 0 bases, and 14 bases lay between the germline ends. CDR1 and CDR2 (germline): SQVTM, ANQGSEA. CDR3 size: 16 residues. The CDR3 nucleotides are TGCAGCGTTGAAAGGGGTGTCGGGAGCTCCTACAATGAGCAGTTCTTC. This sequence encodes CSVERGVGSSYNEQFF.

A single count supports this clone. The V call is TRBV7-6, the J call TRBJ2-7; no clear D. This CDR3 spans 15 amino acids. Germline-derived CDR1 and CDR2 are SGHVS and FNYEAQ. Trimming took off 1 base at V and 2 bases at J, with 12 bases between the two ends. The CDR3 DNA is TGTGCCAGCAGCTTAGGTATGGACCGACCCTACGAGCAGTACTTC. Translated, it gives CASSLGMDRPYEQYF.

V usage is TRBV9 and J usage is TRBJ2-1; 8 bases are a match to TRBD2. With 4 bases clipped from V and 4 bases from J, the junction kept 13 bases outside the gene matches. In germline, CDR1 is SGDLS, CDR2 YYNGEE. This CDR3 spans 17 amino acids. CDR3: CASSPPLASGLYNEQFF. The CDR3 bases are TGTGCCAGCAGCCCACCATTGGCTAGCGGGTTGTACAATGAGCAGTTCTTC.

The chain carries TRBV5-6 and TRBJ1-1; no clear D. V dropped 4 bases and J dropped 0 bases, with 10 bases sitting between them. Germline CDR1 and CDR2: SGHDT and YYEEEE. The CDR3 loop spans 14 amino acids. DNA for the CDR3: TGTGCCAGCAGCCGTTTGGGCATGAACACTGAAGCTTTCTTT. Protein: CASSRLGMNTEAFF.

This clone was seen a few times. The CDR3 loop is CAWTGPGVSRDEQFF. The DNA for the CDR3 is TGTGCCTGGACCGGGCCAGGGGTCTCCAGGGATGAGCAGTTCTTC. The chain has TRBV30 and TRBJ2-1; tentative D call: TRBD1 (6 bases). Germline lookup yields CDR1 GTSNPN and CDR2 SVGIG (reference sequence). CDR3 length: 15 amino acids. Trimming shortened V by 4 bases and J by 8 bases, and 21 bases separated the two germline ends.

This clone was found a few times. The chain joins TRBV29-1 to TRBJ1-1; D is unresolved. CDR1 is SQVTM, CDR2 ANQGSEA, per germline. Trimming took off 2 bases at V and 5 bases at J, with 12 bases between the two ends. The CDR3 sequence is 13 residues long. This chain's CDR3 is CSVEPLQSTEAFF. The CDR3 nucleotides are TGCAGCGTTGAACCCCTCCAGTCAACTGAAGCTTTCTTT.

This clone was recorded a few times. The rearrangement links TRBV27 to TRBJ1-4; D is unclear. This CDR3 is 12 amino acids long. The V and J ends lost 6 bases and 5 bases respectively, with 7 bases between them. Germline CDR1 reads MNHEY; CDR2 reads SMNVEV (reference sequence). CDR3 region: CASRIRNEKLFF. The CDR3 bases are TGTGCCAGCAGGATTCGGAATGAAAAACTGTTTTTT.

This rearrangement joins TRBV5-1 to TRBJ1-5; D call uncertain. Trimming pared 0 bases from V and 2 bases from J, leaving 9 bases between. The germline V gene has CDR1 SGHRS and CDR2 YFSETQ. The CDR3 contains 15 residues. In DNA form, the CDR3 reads TGCGCCAGCAGCTTGGCCGGGGTGGGCAATCAGCCCCAGCATTTT. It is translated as CASSLAGVGNQPQHF. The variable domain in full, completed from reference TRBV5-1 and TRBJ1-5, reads KAGVTQTPRYLIKTRGQQVTLSCSPISGHRSVSWYQQTPGQGLQFLFEYFSETQRNKGNFPGRFSGRQFSNSRSEMNVSTLELGDSALYLCASSLAGVGNQPQHFGDGTRLSIL.

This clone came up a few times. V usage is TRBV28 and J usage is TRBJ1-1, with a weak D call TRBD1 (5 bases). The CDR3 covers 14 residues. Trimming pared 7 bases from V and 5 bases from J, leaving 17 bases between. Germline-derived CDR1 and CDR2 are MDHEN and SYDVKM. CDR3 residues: CASTLAGESTEAFF. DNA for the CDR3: TGTGCCAGCACCCTTGCGGGGGAGAGTACTGAAGCTTTCTTT.

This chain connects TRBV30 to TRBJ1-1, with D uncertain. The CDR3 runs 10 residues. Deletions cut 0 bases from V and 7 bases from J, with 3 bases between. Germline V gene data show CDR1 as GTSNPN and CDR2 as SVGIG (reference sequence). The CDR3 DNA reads TGTGCCTGGAGTGTAGTTGAAGCTTTCTTT. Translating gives CAWSVVEAFF.